Following are 21 T cell receptor beta chains from one sample sequenced in a study of vaccination and CD4 T cells after COVID-19. Treatment of the sample: roughly nine-day PBMC culture with coronavirus spike peptide pools or control peptides (ViraFEST assay). These TCRs are of unknown antigen specificity. CD4+ T cells that had been cultured provided DNA sequenced with the Oncomine TCR Beta short-read assay. TCRdb ran MiXCR on the PCR reads and lists one entry per CDR3 protein. The sample shows some 9,700 distinct CDR3 sequences, roughly 70% of them seen only once. The sequencing sample was made of CD4+ T cells from blood, cultured in vitro. The origin of the receptors is a human donor who had recovered from COVID-19.

The V call is TRBV7-9, the J call TRBJ2-3; D possibly corresponds to TRBD1 (6 bases). V dropped 5 bases and J dropped 1 base, with 19 bases sitting between them. This CDR3 spans 17 amino acids. Germline V gives CDR1 SEHNR, CDR2 FQNEAQ (reference sequence). The chain's CDR3 is CASSRDLQGLRTDTQYF. The CDR3 DNA reads TGTGCCAGCAGCCGAGATCTACAGGGCCTTCGCACAGATACGCAGTATTTT.

This clonotype was counted between two and nine times. The chain couples TRBV6-1 to TRBJ1-1; 7 nucleotides agree with TRBD1. CDR1 and CDR2 (germline): MNHNS, SASEGT. The CDR3 is 17 residues long. Trimming cost V 4 bases and J 2 bases; bases outside gene matches: 13. As DNA, the CDR3 is TGTGCCAGCAGTGTCACAGGGGCGCAAGCGATAAACACTGAAGCTTTCTTT. Protein: CASSVTGAQAINTEAFF.

This clonotype was counted a few times. The rearrangement uses TRBV20-1 and TRBJ1-6; the D is unclear. V lost 0 bases and J 7 bases, leaving 7 bases between the germline ends. The germline gives CDR1 DFQATT, CDR2 SNEGSKA (reference sequence). CDR3 length equals 13 residues. CDR3 coding DNA: TGCAGTGCTAGAGAGGGGTACAATTCACCCCTCCACTTT. This encodes CSAREGYNSPLHF.

This chain joins TRBV19 and TRBJ1-6; no firm D call. From germline, CDR1 is LNHDA and CDR2 SQIVND (reference sequence). CDR3 length: 13 residues. V shed 8 bases and J shed 0 bases, with 5 bases lying between them. CDR3 region: CASRSSYNSPLHF. CDR3 sequence (DNA): TGTGCCAGTCGAAGCTCCTATAATTCACCCCTCCACTTT. Filled out from reference TRBV19 and TRBJ1-6, the complete variable domain reads DGGITQSPKYLFRKEGQNVTLSCEQNLNHDAMYWYRQDPGQGLRLIYYSQIVNDFQKGDIAEGYSVSREKKESFPLTVTSAQKNPTAFYLCASRSSYNSPLHFGNGTRLTVT.

The V gene is TRBV11-3, the J gene TRBJ2-5; a weak D match, TRBD2 (7 bases). The CDR3 length is 14 residues. Germline V CDR1 and CDR2: SGHNT, YENEEA. With 7 bases removed from V and 2 bases from J, the gap between germline ends came to 14 bases. The CDR3 DNA reads as TGTGCCAGCATCGGGGGGCAGGGTCAAGAGACCCAGTACTTC. Protein product: CASIGGQGQETQYF.

The J gene is TRBJ2-2, the V gene TRBV27; D call uncertain. The CDR3 sequence is 12 residues long. Germline V gene data show CDR1 as MNHEY and CDR2 as SMNVEV (reference sequence). V was trimmed by 2 bases and J by 6 bases, leaving 4 bases between them. Written as DNA, the CDR3 is TGTGCCAGCAGTTTACGGTCCGGGGAGCTGTTTTTT. Its translation is CASSLRSGELFF.

The rearrangement joins TRBV6-1 to TRBJ2-7; D is possibly TRBD1 or TRBD2 (5 bases each). Germline CDR1 reads MNHNS; CDR2 reads SASEGT. There are 12 residues in the CDR3. V lost 7 bases, J lost 5 bases, and 12 bases lay in between. Here the CDR3 DNA reads TGTGCCAGCACTGGGGGAAGGGACGAGCAGTACTTC. It codes for CASTGGRDEQYF.

CDR3 in DNA: TGTGCCAGCAGCTTAGAAGTAACAGGAGCTAACTATGGCTACACCTTC. Amino acids: CASSLEVTGANYGYTF. The gene calls are TRBV7-9 and TRBJ1-2, with D maybe TRBD1 (5 bases). The germline gives CDR1 SEHNR, CDR2 FQNEAQ (reference sequence). Trimming took 1 base from V and 0 from J, leaving 12 bases between them. The CDR3 contains 16 residues.

The chain links TRBV7-3 to TRBJ2-3, with D uncertain. V lost 1 base and J 6 bases, leaving 8 bases between the germline ends. Germline V gene sequence: CDR1 SGHTA, CDR2 FQGTGA. This CDR3 is built from 13 residues. This CDR3 is CASSLSRADTQYF. CDR3 nucleotide sequence: TGTGCCAGCAGCTTAAGCCGGGCGGATACGCAGTATTTT.

V and J are TRBV29-1 and TRBJ2-5; D is uncertain. Germline V gene lookup returns CDR1 SQVTM and CDR2 ANQGSEA. CDR3 length equals 13 residues. Trimming stripped 3 bases from V and 4 bases from J, with 12 bases between. As DNA, the CDR3 is TGCAGCGTTGATTCCAGGATGGGAGAGACCCAGTACTTC. Translation: CSVDSRMGETQYF.

V gene TRBV2 combines with J gene TRBJ2-3; 8 nucleotides align to TRBD2. The germline gives CDR1 SNHLY, CDR2 FYNNEI. The length of the CDR3 is 14 residues. The ends lost 5 bases at V and 4 bases at J; junction bases unmatched: 5. CDR3 protein: CASSRTSRADTQYF. CDR3 DNA: TGTGCCAGCAGTCGGACTAGCCGGGCAGATACGCAGTATTTT.

This clonotype was recorded a few times. The chain couples TRBV10-3 to TRBJ1-1; D is unresolved. V was trimmed by 0 bases and J by 0 bases, leaving 8 bases between them. Germline V gene lookup returns CDR1 ENHRY and CDR2 SYGVKD. The CDR3 is made up of 15 amino acids. The CDR3 is CAISESMEVNTEAFF. CDR3 sequence (DNA): TGTGCCATCAGTGAGTCGATGGAAGTGAACACTGAAGCTTTCTTT.

In its sample, this clonotype was seen once. The chain joins TRBV4-1 to TRBJ1-2; D gene ambiguous. CDR1 and CDR2 from the germline V gene are MGHRA and YSYEKL. V dropped 0 bases and J dropped 4 bases, with 12 bases sitting between them. The CDR3 has 15 residues. In DNA form, the CDR3 reads TGCGCCAGCAGCCAAGATCTCGGGGATATCTATGGCTACACCTTC. The encoded protein is CASSQDLGDIYGYTF.

This clonotype was observed a handful of times. This chain uses TRBV24-1 with TRBJ2-1; possible D gene TRBD1, 6 bases. The CDR3 extends over 13 amino acids. V lost 9 bases and J 6 bases, leaving 14 bases between the germline ends. CDR1 and CDR2 from the germline V gene are KGHDR and SFDVKD. The DNA for the CDR3 is TGTGCCACCCGACCCACAGGGAGCAATGAGCAGTTCTTC. The encoded protein is CATRPTGSNEQFF.

The chain has TRBV6-1 and TRBJ1-1; D possibly corresponds to TRBD1 (6 bases). Germline V gives CDR1 MNHNS, CDR2 SASEGT. The CDR3 loop spans 16 amino acids. V lost 7 bases and J 1 base, leaving 19 bases between the germline ends. DNA for the CDR3: TGTGCCAGCACCCGAAATAGGGGGATTCGGAACACTGAAGCTTTCTTT. Protein: CASTRNRGIRNTEAFF.

The chain carries TRBV6-1 and TRBJ2-7, with D perhaps matching TRBD1 (5 bases). The CDR3 has 15 residues. Germline V lookup: CDR1 MNHNS, CDR2 SASEGT. The germline V and J ends were trimmed by 6 bases and 5 bases, with 20 bases remaining between them. The CDR3 sequence is CASSFEWGPRHEQYF. CDR3 DNA: TGTGCCAGCAGCTTTGAATGGGGCCCGCGGCACGAGCAGTACTTC.

This chain links TRBV20-1 with TRBJ1-1, with unresolved D. Trimming pared 0 bases from V and 4 bases from J, leaving 12 bases between. This CDR3 is built from 14 residues. Germline CDR1 reads DFQATT; CDR2 reads SNEGSKA (reference sequence). CDR3 sequence reads: CSARDRVGLTEAFF. Here the CDR3 DNA reads TGCAGTGCTAGAGATCGGGTAGGGCTCACTGAAGCTTTCTTT.

This sequence joins TRBV6-1 and TRBJ2-7; no clear D. With 6 bases removed from V and 5 bases from J, the gap between germline ends came to 11 bases. The germline CDR1 and CDR2 sequences are MNHNS and SASEGT. The CDR3 is 12 residues long. In nucleotides, the CDR3 is TGTGCCAGCAGCCCGGGCCGCAACGAGCAGTACTTC. Amino acid sequence: CASSPGRNEQYF.

The chain is built from TRBV7-9 and TRBJ1-2; D ambiguous. The V and J ends lost 3 bases and 3 bases respectively, with 11 bases between them. This CDR3 contains 14 residues. The germline V gene encodes CDR1 SEHNR and CDR2 FQNEAQ (reference sequence). CDR3 region: CASSFGLFYYGYTF. CDR3 nucleotides: TGTGCCAGCAGCTTCGGTCTTTTCTACTATGGCTACACCTTC.

V is TRBV19 and J is TRBJ1-2; tentative D call: TRBD1 (5 bases). The CDR3 covers 14 residues. V gave up 2 bases and J gave up 6 bases, with 13 bases separating them. The germline V gene has CDR1 LNHDA and CDR2 SQIVND (reference sequence). The CDR3 DNA is TGTGCCAGTAGTATACAGGAGGGGTCCCATGGCTACACCTTC. This gives the protein CASSIQEGSHGYTF.

This sequence joins TRBV12-3 or TRBV12-4 and TRBJ1-5; maybe TRBD1 (5 bases). The CDR3 runs 15 residues. Trimming removed 2 bases from V and 4 bases from J, with 12 bases in between. Here the CDR3 reads CASSLRTGANQPQHF. CDR3 DNA: TGTGCCAGCAGTTTACGGACTGGGGCTAATCAGCCCCAGCATTTT.